Below are 26 T cell receptor beta chains sequenced from a single sample in a study of PD-1 blockade in classical Hodgkin lymphoma. Profiling relied on immunoSEQ multiplex PCR, and the TCRdb table lists in-frame clones only, not all of them. The sample yields roughly 41,000 clones, 76% seen once. Brentuximab vedotin exposure varied among the patients, all of whom had relapsed after autologous stem cell transplantation. The sequencing used peripheral blood mononuclear cells (PBMCs), collected at baseline. These receptors were obtained from a human donor with classical Hodgkin lymphoma.

The chain is built from TRBV7-2 and TRBJ2-1, with 8 bases lining up with TRBD2. The CDR3 sequence is 16 residues long. V trimming: 1 base; J trimming: 7 bases; junction bases outside the gene matches: 9. Germline V gene sequence: CDR1 SGHTA, CDR2 FQGNSA. The CDR3: CASSLVWLAGGNEQFF. The CDR3 nucleotides read TGTGCCAGCAGCTTAGTATGGCTAGCGGGCGGGAATGAGCAGTTCTTC.

The rearrangement uses TRBV7-9 and TRBJ2-7; TRBD1 might be the D (6 bases). The length of the CDR3 is 14 residues. V lost 2 bases to trimming and J lost 4 bases, with 12 bases between them. CDR1 and CDR2 (germline): SEHNR, FQNEAQ (reference sequence). The CDR3 reads CASSLRQAPYEQYF. The CDR3 coding sequence is TGTGCCAGCAGCTTACGACAGGCCCCTTACGAGCAGTACTTC.

The chain is built from TRBV5-1 and TRBJ2-3, with TRBD2 identical over 8 bases. Per germline, CDR1 SGHRS and CDR2 YFSETQ. The V and J ends lost 1 base and 6 bases, in that order; junction bases with no gene match: 7. CDR3 length: 15 amino acids. The DNA of the CDR3 is TGCGCCAGCAGCTTGTCGGGACTAGTTAGGGATACGCAGTATTTT. It yields the protein CASSLSGLVRDTQYF.

The chain carries TRBV5-1 and TRBJ2-1; 13 bases are shared with TRBD2. Germline V CDR1 and CDR2: SGHRS, YFSETQ. The CDR3 covers 16 residues. Trimming cost V 4 bases and J 10 bases; bases outside gene matches: 11. Written as DNA, the CDR3 is TGCGCCAGCAGCCCACTAGGACTAGCGGGAGCTTGGGAGCAGTTCTTC. It specifies CASSPLGLAGAWEQFF.

The chain carries TRBV21-1 and TRBJ2-4; the table names TRBD2, a call not compared with the DNA. TRBV21-1 is a listed pseudogene. This CDR3 comprises 16 residues. CDR3 protein: CASSIEGVLAKNIQYF. CDR3 sequence (DNA): TGTGCCAGCAGCATAGAAGGAGTCTTAGCCAAAAACATTCAGTACTTC.

J is TRBJ2-1 and V is TRBV9; no reliable D call. This CDR3 is built from 15 residues. Germline CDR1 and CDR2: SGDLS and YYNGEE. Trimming removed 0 bases at V and 2 bases at J, with 9 bases between. The CDR3 spells CASSVAGDPYNEQFF. The CDR3 coding sequence is TGTGCCAGCAGCGTAGCCGGCGACCCCTACAATGAGCAGTTCTTC.

The chain carries TRBV6-5 and TRBJ1-2; D possibly corresponds to TRBD1 (5 bases). V was cut by 7 bases and J by 2 bases, with 14 bases left in between. CDR1 and CDR2 (germline): MNHEY, SVGAGI. The CDR3 extends over 14 amino acids. The CDR3 nucleotides read TGTGCCAGCAATCGCGGGGGTCTAAACTATGGCTACACCTTC. Translated: CASNRGGLNYGYTF.

The CDR3 region has the DNA TGTGCCAGCAGCTTGGGGCTGGGAGGGAACACTGAAGCTTTCTTT. Protein product: CASSLGLGGNTEAFF. The V call is TRBV5-8, the J call TRBJ1-1; D unresolved. This CDR3 has 15 residues. V shed 0 bases and J shed 1 base, with 10 bases lying between them. Germline CDR1 reads SGHTS; CDR2 reads YDEGEE. Based on the CDR3 plus reference TRBV5-8 and TRBJ1-1, the full variable domain is EAGVTQSPTHLIKTRGQQATLRCSPISGHTSVYWYQQALGLGLQFLLWYDEGEERNRGNFPPRFSGRQFPNYSSELNVNALELEDSALYLCASSLGLGGNTEAFFGQGTRLTVV.

J is TRBJ1-5 and V is TRBV28; the match to TRBD1 covers 8 bases. With 5 bases clipped from V and 1 base from J, the junction kept 4 bases outside the gene matches. Germline CDR1 and CDR2: MDHEN and SYDVKM. This CDR3 has 15 amino acids. The CDR3 nucleotides are TGTGCCAGCAGTATCACAGGGGGGAGCAATCAGCCCCAGCATTTT. Amino acid sequence: CASSITGGSNQPQHF.

This chain connects TRBV6-1 to TRBJ1-1; D unclear. The CDR3 length is 13 residues. V was clipped by 4 bases and J by 0 bases, with 6 bases between them. In germline, CDR1 is MNHNS, CDR2 SASEGT. CDR3 sequence reads: CASSAGMNTEAFF. The CDR3 DNA is TGTGCCAGCAGTGCCGGTATGAACACTGAAGCTTTCTTT.

The chain is built from TRBV7-2 and TRBJ2-1, with 11 bases that match TRBD2. The CDR3 extends over 17 amino acids. V trimming: 6 bases; J trimming: 3 bases; junction bases outside the gene matches: 10. Germline V CDR1 and CDR2: SGHTA, FQGNSA. CDR3 sequence (DNA): TGTGCCAGCAGTTTCACGACTAGCGGGACGTACTACAATGAGCAGTTCTTC. It is translated as CASSFTTSGTYYNEQFF. Combining the CDR3 with reference TRBV7-2 and TRBJ2-1 gives the whole variable domain GAGVSQSPSNKVTEKGKDVELRCDPISGHTALYWYRQSLGQGLEFLIYFQGNSAPDKSGLPSDRFSAERTGGSVSTLTIQRTQQEDSAVYLCASSFTTSGTYYNEQFFGPGTRLTVL.

This chain links TRBV27 with TRBJ2-2; D ambiguous. Germline lookup yields CDR1 MNHEY and CDR2 SMNVEV (reference sequence). V was clipped by 0 bases and J by 6 bases, with 5 bases between them. This CDR3 is 13 amino acids long. The CDR3 DNA reads as TGTGCCAGCAGTTTATCGGGTCCCGGGGAGCTGTTTTTT. This gives the protein CASSLSGPGELFF.

The chain uses TRBV7-9 and TRBJ1-2; the D gene is possibly TRBD1 (5 bases). Germline CDR1 and CDR2: SEHNR and FQNEAQ (reference sequence). The CDR3 runs to 15 residues. The V end was cut by 4 bases, the J end by 5 bases, with 17 bases between. CDR3 nucleotides: TGTGCCAGCAGCTCTGGGCAGGGCGTATGGTATGGCTACACCTTC. The encoded protein is CASSSGQGVWYGYTF.

The rearrangement joins TRBV28 to TRBJ1-5; D is ambiguous. The ends were cut back, 4 bases at V and 0 bases at J, with 7 bases in the middle. The CDR3 covers 14 residues. Germline lookup yields CDR1 MDHEN and CDR2 SYDVKM. The CDR3 protein is CASSSQYSNQPQHF. CDR3 DNA sequence: TGTGCCAGCAGTTCCCAGTATAGCAATCAGCCCCAGCATTTT.

The DNA for the CDR3 is TGTGCCAGCAGCTCCCTAGCGGGAGAGAACGAGCAGTACTTC. It specifies CASSSLAGENEQYF. The chain recombines TRBV7-9 with TRBJ2-7; 10 bases are a match to TRBD2. V lost 4 bases and J lost 5; bases outside the gene matches: 5. Per the germline V gene, CDR1 is SEHNR and CDR2 is FQNEAQ (reference sequence). The CDR3 consists of 14 residues.

The chain combines TRBV6-5 with TRBJ2-3; no clear D gene. Germline loops: CDR1 MNHEY, CDR2 SVGAGI. The V gene lost 0 bases and the J gene lost 5 bases, with 3 bases spanning the gap. CDR3 size: 12 residues. In DNA form, the CDR3 reads TGTGCCAGCAGTTACTCCGGAGATACGCAGTATTTT. It is translated as CASSYSGDTQYF.

Comments on this clone: The germline gene is not matched at one end of the junction; a read error may be the cause. CDR3 sequence reads: CASSFPLVPTEELFF. As DNA, the CDR3 is TGTGCCAGCAGTTTCCCGCTGGTTCCTACCGAGGAGCTGTTTTTT. The V and J genes are TRBV28 and TRBJ2-2; D is ambiguous. The CDR3 has 15 amino acids. Germline assignment: CDR1 MDHEN and CDR2 SYDVKM. Looking up the rest from reference TRBV28 and TRBJ2-2 gives the full variable domain: DVKVTQSSRYLVKRTGEKVFLECVQDMDHENMFWYRQDPGLGLRLIYFSYDVKMKEKGDIPEGYSVSREKKERFSLILESASTNQTSMYLCASSFPLVPTEELFFGEGSRLTVL.

V is TRBV7-2 and J is TRBJ2-5; D call uncertain. V was trimmed by 3 bases and J by 0 bases, leaving 8 bases between them. There are 14 residues in the CDR3. The germline V gene encodes CDR1 SGHTA and CDR2 FQGNSA. The CDR3 is CASSFKGYQETQYF. CDR3 nucleotide sequence: TGTGCCAGCAGCTTTAAAGGGTACCAAGAGACCCAGTACTTC.

The genes are TRBV28 and TRBJ1-2; D is perhaps TRBD1 (6 bases). Trimming left V 6 bases short and J 2 bases short, with 16 bases between. Germline CDR1 and CDR2: MDHEN and SYDVKM. CDR3 length: 15 residues. The CDR3 bases are TGTGCCAGCAGCTTAGGACAGAGTAGGAACTATGGCTACACCTTC. It codes for CASSLGQSRNYGYTF.

The chain uses TRBV5-1 and TRBJ1-1; no firm D call. In germline, CDR1 is SGHRS, CDR2 YFSETQ. V shed 1 base and J shed 0 bases, with 4 bases lying between them. The CDR3 covers 13 residues. The CDR3: CASSLSVNTEAFF. CDR3 DNA: TGCGCCAGCAGCTTGTCTGTGAACACTGAAGCTTTCTTT.

This sequence joins TRBV6-5 and TRBJ2-7, with D possibly being TRBD1 (5 bases). The CDR3 extends over 14 amino acids. The V gene lost 2 bases and the J gene lost 2 bases, with 10 bases spanning the gap. CDR1 MNHEY and CDR2 SVGAGI come from the germline V gene. The CDR3 nucleotides read TGTGCCAGCAGTTACGGGGCCATCACCTACGAGCAGTACTTC. Translation gives CASSYGAITYEQYF.

The DNA for the CDR3 is TGTGCCTGGACTAAGGGGGCTGGAAACACCATATATTTT. Protein product: CAWTKGAGNTIYF. The chain links TRBV30 to TRBJ1-3; tentatively, D is TRBD1 (6 bases). The CDR3 is 13 amino acids. V lost 4 bases and J 2 bases, leaving 9 bases between the germline ends. The germline gives CDR1 GTSNPN, CDR2 SVGIG (reference sequence).

Only a few counts were recorded for this clone. V and J are TRBV30 and TRBJ1-5, with D unclear. Trimming took off 0 bases at V and 1 base at J, with 13 bases between the two ends. The CDR3 extends over 16 amino acids. The germline gives CDR1 GTSNPN, CDR2 SVGIG (reference sequence). The CDR3 region is CAWSVSQVTSNQPQHF. The CDR3 coding sequence is TGTGCCTGGAGTGTAAGTCAGGTTACAAGCAATCAGCCCCAGCATTTT.

J is TRBJ2-5 and V is TRBV5-1, with no clear D. The J call is uncertain, as TRBJ2-7 better fits the DNA end. CDR3 length: 15 residues. Germline CDR1 and CDR2: SGHRS and YFSETQ. DNA of the CDR3: TGCGCCAGCAGCCTCTCCAGAGACCCCTCCTACGAGCAGTACTTC. This translates into CASSLSRDPSYEQYF.

This rearrangement joins TRBV7-3 to TRBJ2-3; D is possibly TRBD2 (5 bases). From germline, CDR1 is SGHTA and CDR2 FQGTGA. The CDR3 is 17 residues long. Deletions cut 2 bases from V and 3 bases from J, with 18 bases between. CDR3 nucleotide sequence: TGTGCCAGCAGCTTACGGCCTGCGGGCGGTCAAACAGATACGCAGTATTTT. Translation: CASSLRPAGGQTDTQYF.

The rearrangement uses TRBV28 and TRBJ1-5; D is uncertain. V lost 5 bases to trimming and J lost 3 bases, with 26 bases between them. The germline CDR1 and CDR2 sequences are MDHEN and SYDVKM. This CDR3 is 19 amino acids long. The CDR3 reads CASSRPSDQPSNHNQPQHF. The CDR3, as DNA: TGTGCCAGCAGTAGACCGTCGGACCAACCCTCTAATCACAATCAGCCCCAGCATTTT.